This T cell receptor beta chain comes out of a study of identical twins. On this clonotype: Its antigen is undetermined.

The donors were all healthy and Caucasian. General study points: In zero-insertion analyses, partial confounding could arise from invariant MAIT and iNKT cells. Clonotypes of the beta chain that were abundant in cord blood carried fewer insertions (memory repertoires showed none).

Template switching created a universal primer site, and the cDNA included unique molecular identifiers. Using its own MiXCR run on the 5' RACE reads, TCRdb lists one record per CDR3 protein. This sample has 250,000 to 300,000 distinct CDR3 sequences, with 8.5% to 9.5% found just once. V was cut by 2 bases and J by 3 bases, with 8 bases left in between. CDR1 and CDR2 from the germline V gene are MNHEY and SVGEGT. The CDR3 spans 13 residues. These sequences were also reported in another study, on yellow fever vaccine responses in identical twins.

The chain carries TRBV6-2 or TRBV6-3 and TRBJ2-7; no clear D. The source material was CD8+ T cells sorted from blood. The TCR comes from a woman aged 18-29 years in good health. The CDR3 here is CASSYVRFYEQYF. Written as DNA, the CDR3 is TGTGCCAGCAGTTACGTCAGATTCTACGAGCAGTACTTC.